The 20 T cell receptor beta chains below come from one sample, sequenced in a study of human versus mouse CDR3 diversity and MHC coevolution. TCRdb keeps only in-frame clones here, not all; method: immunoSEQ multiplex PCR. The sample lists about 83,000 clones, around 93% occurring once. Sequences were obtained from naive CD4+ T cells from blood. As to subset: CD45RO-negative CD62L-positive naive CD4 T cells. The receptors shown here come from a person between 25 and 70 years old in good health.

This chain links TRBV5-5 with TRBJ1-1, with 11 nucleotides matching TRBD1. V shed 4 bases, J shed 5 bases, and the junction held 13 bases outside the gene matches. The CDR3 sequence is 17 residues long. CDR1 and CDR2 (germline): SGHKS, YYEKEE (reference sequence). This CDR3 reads CASSPGTGGPKGTEAFF. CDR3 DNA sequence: TGTGCCAGCAGCCCAGGGACAGGGGGGCCTAAAGGGACTGAAGCTTTCTTT.

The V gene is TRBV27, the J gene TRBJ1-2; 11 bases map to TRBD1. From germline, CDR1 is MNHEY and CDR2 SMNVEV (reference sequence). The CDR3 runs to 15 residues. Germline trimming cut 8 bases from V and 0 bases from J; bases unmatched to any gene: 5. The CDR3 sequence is CASRTGGLANYGYTF. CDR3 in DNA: TGTGCCAGCCGGACAGGGGGCCTAGCTAACTATGGCTACACCTTC.

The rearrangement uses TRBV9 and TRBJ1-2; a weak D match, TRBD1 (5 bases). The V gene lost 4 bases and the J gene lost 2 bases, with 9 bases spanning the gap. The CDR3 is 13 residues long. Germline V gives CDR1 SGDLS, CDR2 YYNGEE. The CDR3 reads CASSPDTNYGYTF. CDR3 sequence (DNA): TGTGCCAGCAGCCCGGACACAAACTATGGCTACACCTTC.

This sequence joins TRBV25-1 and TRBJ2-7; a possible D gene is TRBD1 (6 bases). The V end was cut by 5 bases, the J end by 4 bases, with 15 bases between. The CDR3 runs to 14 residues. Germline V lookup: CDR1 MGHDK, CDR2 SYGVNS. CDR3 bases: TGTGCCAGCAGTAAACGTTACCAGGGGTACGAGCAGTACTTC. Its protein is CASSKRYQGYEQYF.

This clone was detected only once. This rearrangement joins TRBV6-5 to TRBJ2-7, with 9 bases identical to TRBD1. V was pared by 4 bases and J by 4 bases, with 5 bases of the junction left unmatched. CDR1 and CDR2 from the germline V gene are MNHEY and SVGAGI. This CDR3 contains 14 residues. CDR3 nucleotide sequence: TGTGCCAGCAGTTCCATGACAGGGGGATACGAGCAGTACTTC. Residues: CASSSMTGGYEQYF.

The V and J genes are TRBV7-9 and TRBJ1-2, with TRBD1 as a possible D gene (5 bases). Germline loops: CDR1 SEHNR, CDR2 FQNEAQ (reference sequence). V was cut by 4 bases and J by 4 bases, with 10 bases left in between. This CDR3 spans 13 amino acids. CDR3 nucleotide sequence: TGTGCCAGCAGCTCCCCTGGGGCCTATGGCTACACCTTC. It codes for CASSSPGAYGYTF.

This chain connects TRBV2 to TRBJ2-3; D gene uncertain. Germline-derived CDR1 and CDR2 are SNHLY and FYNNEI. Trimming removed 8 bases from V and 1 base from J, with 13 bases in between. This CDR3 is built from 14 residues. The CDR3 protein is CASSGFSGTDTQYF. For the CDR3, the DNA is TGTGCCAGCTCCGGGTTCAGCGGCACAGATACGCAGTATTTT.

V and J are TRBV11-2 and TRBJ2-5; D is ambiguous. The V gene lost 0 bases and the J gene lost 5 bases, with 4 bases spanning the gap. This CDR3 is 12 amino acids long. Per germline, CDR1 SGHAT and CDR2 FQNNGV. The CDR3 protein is CASSLDRETQYF. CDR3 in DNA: TGTGCCAGCAGCTTAGATCGGGAGACCCAGTACTTC.

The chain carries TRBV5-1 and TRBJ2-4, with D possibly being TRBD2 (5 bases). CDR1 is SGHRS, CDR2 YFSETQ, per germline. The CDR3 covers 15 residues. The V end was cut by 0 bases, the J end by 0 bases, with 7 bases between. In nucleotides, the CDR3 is TGCGCCAGCAGCTTGGCCGGGGTAGCCAAAAACATTCAGTACTTC. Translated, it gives CASSLAGVAKNIQYF.

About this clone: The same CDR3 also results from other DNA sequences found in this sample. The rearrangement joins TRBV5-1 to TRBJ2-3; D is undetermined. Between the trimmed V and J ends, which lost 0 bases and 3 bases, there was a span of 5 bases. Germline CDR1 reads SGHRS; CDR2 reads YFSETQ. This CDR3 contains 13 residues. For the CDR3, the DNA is TGCGCCAGCAGCTTGGGCGGTACAGATACGCAGTATTTT. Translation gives CASSLGGTDTQYF.

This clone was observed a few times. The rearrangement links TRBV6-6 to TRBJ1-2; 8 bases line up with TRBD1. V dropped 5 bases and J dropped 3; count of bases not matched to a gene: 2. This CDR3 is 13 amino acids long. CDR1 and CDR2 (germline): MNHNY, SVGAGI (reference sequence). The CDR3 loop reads CASSLTGDYGYTF. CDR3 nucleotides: TGTGCCAGCAGTCTGACAGGGGACTATGGCTACACCTTC.

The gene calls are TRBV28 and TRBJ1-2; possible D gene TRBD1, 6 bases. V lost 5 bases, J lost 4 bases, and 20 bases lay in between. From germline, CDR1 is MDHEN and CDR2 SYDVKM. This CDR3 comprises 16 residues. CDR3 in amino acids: CASSLIIGGLAYGYTF. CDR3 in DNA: TGTGCCAGCAGTCTAATAATTGGGGGCCTCGCCTATGGCTACACCTTC.

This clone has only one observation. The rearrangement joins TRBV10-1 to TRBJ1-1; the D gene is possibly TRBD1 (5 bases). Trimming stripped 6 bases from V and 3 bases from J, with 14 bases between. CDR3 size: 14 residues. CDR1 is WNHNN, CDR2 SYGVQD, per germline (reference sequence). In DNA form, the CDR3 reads TGCGCCAGCAGCCCGGGAGGGGTGGACACTGAAGCTTTCTTT. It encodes CASSPGGVDTEAFF.

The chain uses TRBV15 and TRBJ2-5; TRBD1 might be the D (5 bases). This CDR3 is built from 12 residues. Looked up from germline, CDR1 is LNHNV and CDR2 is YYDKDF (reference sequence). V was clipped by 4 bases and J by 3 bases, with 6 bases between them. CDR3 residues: CATSKTEETQYF. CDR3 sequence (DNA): TGTGCCACCAGCAAGACAGAAGAGACCCAGTACTTC.

Here the CDR3 DNA reads TGTGCCAGCAGTGACCGTCGGACGGGAAGCTCCTATAATTCACCCCTCCACTTT. This translates into CASSDRRTGSSYNSPLHF. V and J are TRBV6-1 and TRBJ1-6; D not certain. The germline gives CDR1 MNHNS, CDR2 SASEGT. Trimming took 3 bases from V and 0 from J, leaving 15 bases between them. CDR3 length: 18 residues.

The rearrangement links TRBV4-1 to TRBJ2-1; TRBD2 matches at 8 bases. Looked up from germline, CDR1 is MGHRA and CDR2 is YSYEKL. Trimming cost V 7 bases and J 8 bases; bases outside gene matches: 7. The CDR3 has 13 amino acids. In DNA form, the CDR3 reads TGCGCCAGCAATCGAGCGGGAGAGCATGAGCAGTTCTTC. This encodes CASNRAGEHEQFF.

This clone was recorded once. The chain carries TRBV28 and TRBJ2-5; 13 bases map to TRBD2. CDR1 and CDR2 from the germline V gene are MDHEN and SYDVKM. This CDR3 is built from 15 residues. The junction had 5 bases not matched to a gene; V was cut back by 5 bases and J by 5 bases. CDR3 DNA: TGTGCCAGCAGTCGGACTAGCGGGAGTGTGGAGACCCAGTACTTC. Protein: CASSRTSGSVETQYF.

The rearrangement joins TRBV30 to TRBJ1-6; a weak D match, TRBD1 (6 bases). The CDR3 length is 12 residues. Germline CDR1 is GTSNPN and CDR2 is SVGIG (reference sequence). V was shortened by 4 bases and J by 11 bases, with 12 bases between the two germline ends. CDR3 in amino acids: CAWTSRGTPLHF. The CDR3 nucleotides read TGTGCCTGGACAAGCAGGGGTACACCCCTCCACTTT.

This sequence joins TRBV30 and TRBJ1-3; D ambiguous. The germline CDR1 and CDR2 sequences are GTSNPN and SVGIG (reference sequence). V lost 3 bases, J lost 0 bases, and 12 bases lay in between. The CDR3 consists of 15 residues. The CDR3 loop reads CAWSDLPSSGNTIYF. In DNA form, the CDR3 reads TGTGCCTGGAGCGATTTACCGAGCTCTGGAAACACCATATATTTT. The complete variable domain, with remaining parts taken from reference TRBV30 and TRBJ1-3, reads SQTIHQWPATLVQPVGSPLSLECTVEGTSNPNLYWYRQAAGRGLQLLFYSVGIGQISSEVPQNLSASRPQDRQFILSSKKLLLSDSGFYLCAWSDLPSSGNTIYFGEGSWLTVV.

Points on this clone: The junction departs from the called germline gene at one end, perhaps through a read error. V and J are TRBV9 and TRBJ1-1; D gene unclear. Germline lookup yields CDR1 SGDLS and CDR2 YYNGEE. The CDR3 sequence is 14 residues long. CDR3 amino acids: CASSVGTGNAEAFF. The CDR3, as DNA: TGTGCCAGCAGCGTAGGCACGGGGAACGCTGAAGCTTTCTTT.